This T cell receptor (beta chain) comes out of a study of T-cell reconstitution after alpha-beta-depleted transplantation in children. The TCRbeta library incorporated unique molecular identifiers. Via MiXCR, TCRdb re-called the PCR reads, giving one row per CDR3 protein. The data contain about 480,000 distinct CDR3 sequences, roughly an eighth of them seen just once; the ten biggest clones take up around 5.8%. Germline V gene lookup returns CDR1 MNHNS and CDR2 SASEGT. V was clipped by 1 base and J by 2 bases; unmatched bases: 4. This CDR3 comprises 15 residues. This specimen was PBMCs from the stem cell graft donor, taken from the stem cell graft. This receptor was identified in a human donor who donated a stem cell graft to a child with combined immunodeficiency. The chain carries TRBV6-1 and TRBJ2-7; 8 bases match TRBD1. DNA of the CDR3: TGTGCCAGCAGTGAAGGACAGGGGATGCCCTACGAGCAGTACTTC. Residues: CASSEGQGMPYEQYF.